This note documents a single TCR beta chain sequence. Its antigen is unknown. The data derive from a study of a mutant IDH1 vaccine in newly diagnosed glioma. Study details: Patients began vaccination 4-6 weeks after radiotherapy alone, or with temozolomide cycles. The sex distribution of treated patients was around 60% male and about 40% female, with a mean age of around 40 years.

Germline CDR1 SGHAT, CDR2 FQNNGV. V shed 3 bases, J shed 6 bases, and the junction held 11 bases outside the gene matches. CDR3 size: 16 residues. Data came from immunoSEQ multiplex PCR; TCRdb stores just in-frame clones and leaves some out. In the table there are roughly 120,000 clones, around 80% of which are singletons. The time point denotes: week 11, during vaccination. Doses of 300 ug of mutant IDH1 20-mer peptide were given with topical imiquimod. Study-level findings and limits: No link was apparently found between pseudoprogression and changes in top peripheral T cell clonotypes.

The chain combines TRBV11-2 with TRBJ2-3, with 8 bases matching TRBD2. The sample here was PBMCs, taken from a glioma patient whose treatment included an IDH1 peptide vaccine. The receptor comes from a man between 40 and 49 years old with glioma. The DNA for the CDR3 is TGTGCCAGCAGCTTCCCCTCAAGCGGGAGTAAGGATACGCAGTATTTT. It codes for CASSFPSSGSKDTQYF. Supplemented by reference TRBV11-2 and TRBJ2-3, the full variable domain reads EAGVAQSPRYKIIEKRQSVAFWCNPISGHATLYWYQQILGQGPKLLIQFQNNGVVDDSQLPKDRFSAERLKGVDSTLKIQPAKLEDSAVYLCASSFPSSGSKDTQYFGPGTRLTVL.